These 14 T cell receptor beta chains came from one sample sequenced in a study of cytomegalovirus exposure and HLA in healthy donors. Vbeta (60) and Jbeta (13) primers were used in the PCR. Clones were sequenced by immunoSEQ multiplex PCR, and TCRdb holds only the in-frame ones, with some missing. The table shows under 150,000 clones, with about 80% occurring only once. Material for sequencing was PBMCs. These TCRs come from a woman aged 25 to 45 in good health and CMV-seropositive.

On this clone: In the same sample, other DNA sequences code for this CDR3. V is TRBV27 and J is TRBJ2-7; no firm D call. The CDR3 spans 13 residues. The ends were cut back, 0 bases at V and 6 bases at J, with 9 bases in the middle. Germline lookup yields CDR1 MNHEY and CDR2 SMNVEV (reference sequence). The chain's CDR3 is CASSLSNWSEQYF. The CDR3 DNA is TGTGCCAGCAGTTTATCGAACTGGAGCGAGCAGTACTTC.

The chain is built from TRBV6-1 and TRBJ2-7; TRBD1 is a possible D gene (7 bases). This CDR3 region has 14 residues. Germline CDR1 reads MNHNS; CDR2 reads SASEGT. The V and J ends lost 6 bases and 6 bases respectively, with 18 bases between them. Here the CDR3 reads CASSLNAGQSEQYF. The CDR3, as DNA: TGTGCCAGCAGCCTGAACGCGGGACAGTCCGAGCAGTACTTC.

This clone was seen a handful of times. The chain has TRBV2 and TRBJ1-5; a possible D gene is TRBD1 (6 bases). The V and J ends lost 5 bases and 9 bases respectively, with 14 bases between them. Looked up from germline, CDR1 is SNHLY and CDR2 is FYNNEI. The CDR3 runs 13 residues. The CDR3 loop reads CASSRDTDRPQHF. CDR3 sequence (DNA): TGTGCCAGCAGTCGGGACACGGACCGGCCCCAGCATTTT.

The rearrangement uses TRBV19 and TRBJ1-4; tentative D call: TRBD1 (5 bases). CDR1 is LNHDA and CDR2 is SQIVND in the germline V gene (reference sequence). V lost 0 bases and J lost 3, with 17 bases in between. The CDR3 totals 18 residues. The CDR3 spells CASSIEGQGSPANEKLFF. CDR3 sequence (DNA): TGTGCCAGTAGTATAGAGGGGCAAGGATCGCCGGCTAATGAAAAACTGTTTTTT.

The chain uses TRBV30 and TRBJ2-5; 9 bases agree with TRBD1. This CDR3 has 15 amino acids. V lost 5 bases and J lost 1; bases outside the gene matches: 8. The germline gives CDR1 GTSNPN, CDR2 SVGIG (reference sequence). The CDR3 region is CAWGNRDRVQETQYF. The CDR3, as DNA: TGTGCCTGGGGAAATCGGGACAGGGTCCAAGAGACCCAGTACTTC.

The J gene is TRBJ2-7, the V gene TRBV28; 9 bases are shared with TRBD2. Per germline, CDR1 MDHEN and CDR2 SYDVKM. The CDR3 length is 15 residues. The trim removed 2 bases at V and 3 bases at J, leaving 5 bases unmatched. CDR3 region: CASSLRLAEIYEQYF. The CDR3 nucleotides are TGTGCCAGCAGTTTAAGACTAGCGGAGATCTACGAGCAGTACTTC.

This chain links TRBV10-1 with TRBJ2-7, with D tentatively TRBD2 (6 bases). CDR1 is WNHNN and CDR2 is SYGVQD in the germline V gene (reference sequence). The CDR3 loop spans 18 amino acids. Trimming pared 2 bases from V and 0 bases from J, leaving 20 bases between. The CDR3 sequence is CASSENLGLSASSYEQYF. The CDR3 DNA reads TGCGCCAGCAGTGAGAACCTAGGACTATCCGCCTCCTCCTACGAGCAGTACTTC.

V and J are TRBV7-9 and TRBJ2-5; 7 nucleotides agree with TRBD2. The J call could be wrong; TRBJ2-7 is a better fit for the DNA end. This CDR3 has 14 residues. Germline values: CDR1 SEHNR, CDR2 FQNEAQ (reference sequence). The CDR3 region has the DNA TGTGCCAGCAGCCGTGCGGGAGCATCCTACGAGCAGTACTTC. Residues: CASSRAGASYEQYF.

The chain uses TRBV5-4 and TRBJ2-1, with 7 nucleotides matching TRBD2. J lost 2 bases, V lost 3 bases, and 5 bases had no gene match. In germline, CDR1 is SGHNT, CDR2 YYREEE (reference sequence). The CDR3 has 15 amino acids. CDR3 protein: CASSSGLGPYNEQFF. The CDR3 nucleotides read TGTGCCAGCAGCTCCGGACTAGGCCCCTACAATGAGCAGTTCTTC.

In DNA form, the CDR3 reads TGCGCCAGCACCTCTTCTGGGACAGGGGGCATTAACACCGGGGAGCTGTTTTTT. Encoded protein: CASTSSGTGGINTGELFF. The chain carries TRBV4-1 and TRBJ2-2; TRBD1 matches 12 bases. Germline CDR1 reads MGHRA; CDR2 reads YSYEKL. Trimming at V came to 7 bases and at J to 2 bases, leaving 11 bases not matched to a gene. This CDR3 comprises 18 residues.

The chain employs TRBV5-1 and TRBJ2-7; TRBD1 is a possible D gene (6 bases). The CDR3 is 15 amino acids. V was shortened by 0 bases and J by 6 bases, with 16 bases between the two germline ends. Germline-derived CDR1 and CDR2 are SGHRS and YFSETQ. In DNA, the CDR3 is TGCGCCAGCAGCTTGGAGGGTGGGGGCCTCGGCGAGCAGTACTTC. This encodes CASSLEGGGLGEQYF.

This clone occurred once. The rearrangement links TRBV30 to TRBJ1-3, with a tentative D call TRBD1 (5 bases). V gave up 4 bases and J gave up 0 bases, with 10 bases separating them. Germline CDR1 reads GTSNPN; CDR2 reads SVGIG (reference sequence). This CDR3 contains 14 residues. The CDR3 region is CAWTRARSGNTIYF. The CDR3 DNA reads TGTGCCTGGACCAGGGCCCGCTCTGGAAACACCATATATTTT.

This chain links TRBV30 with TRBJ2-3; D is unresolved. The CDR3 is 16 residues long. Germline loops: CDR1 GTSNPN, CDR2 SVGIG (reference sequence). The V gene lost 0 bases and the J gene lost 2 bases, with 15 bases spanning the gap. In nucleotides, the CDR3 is TGTGCCTGGAGTGTCAAAAGAGACGGGTACACAGATACGCAGTATTTT. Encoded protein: CAWSVKRDGYTDTQYF.

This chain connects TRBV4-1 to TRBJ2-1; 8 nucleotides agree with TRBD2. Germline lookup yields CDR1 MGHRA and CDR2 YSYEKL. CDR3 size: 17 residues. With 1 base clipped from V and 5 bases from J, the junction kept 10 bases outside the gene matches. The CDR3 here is CASSQGETSALNNEQFF. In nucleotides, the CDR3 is TGCGCCAGCAGCCAAGGGGAGACTAGCGCGCTAAACAATGAGCAGTTCTTC.